These 17 T cell receptor beta chains share one sample of origin, sequenced in a study of T cell clonality in common variable immunodeficiency. Assay used: immunoSEQ multiplex PCR; TCRdb lists only in-frame clones, some missing. There are 25,000 to 35,000 clones in the sample, none observed a single time. The sample was peripheral blood mononuclear cells. Receptors were obtained from a person between 18 and 75 years old in good health.

The sample holds many counts of this clone. The read is 3 residues too short to cover the CDR3 end, so that end is filled in from the germline J gene. This sequence joins TRBV7-9 and TRBJ2-5; TRBD2 matches 7 bases. After removal of 1 base from V and 2 bases from J, the junction contained 1 base not matched to a gene. From germline, CDR1 is SEHNR and CDR2 FQNEAQ (reference sequence). The CDR3 is made up of 14 amino acids. The CDR3 sequence: CASSLGREQETQYF. The CDR3 bases that were read are TGTGCCAGCAGCTTAGGGCGGGAGCAAGAGACC.

The table lists this clone with many counts. The CDR3 extends 3 residues past the end of the read, so its final part is completed from the germline J gene. The rearrangement joins TRBV11-2 to TRBJ2-7; tentative D call: TRBD1 (5 bases). V lost 0 bases to trimming and J lost 2 bases, with 11 bases between them. The CDR3 runs 15 residues. Germline loops: CDR1 SGHAT, CDR2 FQNNGV. The sequenced part of the CDR3 DNA is TGTGCCAGCAGCTTAGATTTTGGGGCAGCCTACGAG. It is translated as CASSLDFGAAYE. The whole CDR3 is CASSLDFGAAYEQYF.

Many counts were recorded for this clone. The CDR3 is cut off 3 residues early in the read; its end comes from the germline J gene. This chain connects TRBV20-1 to TRBJ2-5; 10 positions match TRBD2. Germline V gene data show CDR1 as DFQATT and CDR2 as SNEGSKA (reference sequence). After removal of 4 bases from V and 5 bases from J, the junction contained 13 bases not matched to a gene. This CDR3 is built from 16 residues. The CDR3 sequence: CSAISVAGGTLETQYF. The part of the CDR3 DNA that was read is TGCAGTGCTATCTCGGTAGCGGGAGGCACCCTTGAGACC.

This clone has a count of ten or more. The read falls 3 residues short of the CDR3 end, and the missing part is taken from the germline J gene. This sequence joins TRBV2 and TRBJ2-2; 11 positions agree with TRBD2. The CDR3 extends over 14 amino acids. V shed 6 bases, J shed 5 bases, and the junction held 2 bases outside the gene matches. Germline CDR1 is SNHLY and CDR2 is FYNNEI. The sequenced part of the CDR3 DNA is TGTGCCAGCAGAACTAGCGGGGGAACCGGGGAG. Residues: CASRTSGGTGE. Given in full, the CDR3 is CASRTSGGTGELFF.

Many counts were recorded for this clone. The CDR3 protein is CASSVSGGDTQYF. CDR3 DNA, as far as it was read: TGTGCCAGCAGTGTTAGCGGGGGGGATACG. V gene TRBV2 combines with J gene TRBJ2-3, with TRBD2 matching 10 bases. The CDR3 end is not reached by the read, which stops 3 residues before it; the germline J gene fills it in. Trimming took 4 bases from V and 6 from J; bases not matched to a gene: 1. The CDR3 covers 13 residues. CDR1 is SNHLY, CDR2 FYNNEI, per germline. Using reference TRBV2 and TRBJ2-3 for the parts outside the CDR3, the full variable domain is EPEVTQTPSHQVTQMGQEVILRCVPISNHLYFYWYRQILGQKVEFLVSFYNNEISEKSEIFDDQFSVERPDGSNFTLKIRSTKLEDSAMYFCASSVSGGDTQYFGPGTRLTVL.

This clone was picked up a small number of times. The CDR3 extends 3 residues past the end of the read, so its final part is completed from the germline J gene. The chain combines TRBV11-2 with TRBJ1-2; possible D gene TRBD1, 5 bases. Germline V gives CDR1 SGHAT, CDR2 FQNNGV. CDR3 length equals 15 residues. The covered CDR3 bases are TGTGCCAGCAGAGACCCGGGACTCCTCACAGATACC. Amino acid sequence: CASRDPGLLTDT. The entire CDR3 protein is CASRDPGLLTDTYTF.

Many counts were recorded for this clone. The read terminates 3 residues ahead of where the CDR3 ends, so the germline J gene completes it. The chain recombines TRBV19 with TRBJ1-1, with TRBD1 identical over 9 bases. Germline lookup yields CDR1 LNHDA and CDR2 SQIVND (reference sequence). V gave up 6 bases and J gave up 3 bases; unmatched junction bases: 11. This CDR3 is 16 amino acids long. CDR3 residues: CASRIDTGGFDTEAFF. CDR3 bases read: TGTGCCAGTAGGATCGATACAGGGGGCTTCGACACTGAA.

There are many counts of this clone. The CDR3 bases that were read are TGCGCCAGCAGCGAGACAGGGGGCAGTGGC. Protein product: CASSETGGSG. The full CDR3 sequence reads CASSETGGSGYTF. The chain employs TRBV10-1 and TRBJ1-2, with 10 positions matching TRBD1. The read falls 3 residues short of the CDR3 end, and the missing part is taken from the germline J gene. J gave up 7 bases and V 6 bases, and 5 bases lay outside the gene matches. Germline assignment: CDR1 WNHNN and CDR2 SYGVQD (reference sequence). The CDR3 runs 13 residues.

This clone was recorded many times. The read stops 3 residues short of the end of the CDR3; the missing end is completed from the germline J gene. The gene calls are TRBV6-2 or TRBV6-3 and TRBJ2-1; 8 bases agree with TRBD2. CDR3 length: 15 amino acids. V shed 4 bases, J shed 6 bases, and the junction held 8 bases outside the gene matches. Germline CDR1 and CDR2: MNHEY and SVGEGT. This CDR3 reads CASSSGGGPFNEQFF. The part of the CDR3 DNA that was read is TGTGCCAGCAGTTCAGGCGGGGGGCCTTTCAATGAG.

This clone was detected many times. CDR3 sequence: CASSLGLAGNNEQFF. The CDR3 DNA, read in part, is TGTGCCAGCAGCTTGGGACTAGCGGGGAACAATGAG. The chain links TRBV7-2 to TRBJ2-1; 13 bases map to TRBD2. The sequenced fragment ends 3 residues before the CDR3 boundary, so the rest is inferred from the germline J gene. The V and J ends lost 3 bases and 5 bases, in that order; junction bases with no gene match: 1. CDR3 size: 15 residues. Germline CDR1 and CDR2: SGHTA and FQGNSA.

The CDR3 DNA, read in part, is TGTGCCAGCAGTGACGATGGGGGCGAAGAGACC. It translates to CASSDDGGEET. The entire CDR3 sequence reads CASSDDGGEETQYF. This chain links TRBV6-4 with TRBJ2-5, with a possible D match to TRBD1 (6 bases). The read ends 3 residues before the CDR3 terminus; that terminus is restored from the germline J gene. V lost 2 bases and J 3 bases, leaving 10 bases between the germline ends. Looked up from germline, CDR1 is MRHNA and CDR2 is SNTAGT. CDR3 length: 14 residues.

In regard to this clone: Read coverage stops 3 residues before the CDR3 terminus; the germline J gene supplies the remainder. The chain employs TRBV5-4 and TRBJ2-1; the D gene is possibly TRBD1 (6 bases). Germline V gene data show CDR1 as SGHNT and CDR2 as YYREEE (reference sequence). The germline V and J ends were trimmed by 4 bases and 2 bases, with 13 bases remaining between them. The CDR3 extends over 15 amino acids. CDR3 residues: CASSLQGSPYNEQFF. CDR3 DNA (partial): TGTGCCAGCAGCCTCCAGGGGAGCCCCTACAATGAG.

This clone has a count of ten or more. The sequenced fragment ends 3 residues before the CDR3 boundary, so the rest is inferred from the germline J gene. The rearrangement uses TRBV18 and TRBJ2-7; 7 bases are a match to TRBD1. Germline V lookup: CDR1 KGHSH, CDR2 LQKENI. The CDR3 consists of 15 residues. The V segment lost 3 bases and the J segment 3 bases; nucleotides outside the gene matches: 8. CDR3 in amino acids: CASSPGRDRYYEQYF. The sequenced part of the CDR3 DNA is TGTGCCAGCTCACCCGGCCGGGACAGATACTACGAG.

This clone appeared many times. The read comes to an end 3 residues before the CDR3 does, leaving the germline J gene to fill in the end. V gene TRBV20-1 combines with J gene TRBJ1-1; the D is unclear. CDR1 DFQATT and CDR2 SNEGSKA come from the germline V gene (reference sequence). Trimming shortened V by 7 bases and J by 7 bases, and 19 bases separated the two germline ends. CDR3 length: 13 amino acids. CDR3: CSVVSGIFGEAFF. The sequenced part of the CDR3 DNA is TGCAGTGTAGTCTCAGGCATCTTTGGTGAA.

This clone was seen at least ten times. The CDR3 end falls 3 residues outside the read, so it is completed with the germline J gene. The V and J genes are TRBV20-1 and TRBJ2-1, with 8 bases lining up with TRBD2. This CDR3 has 14 residues. Trimming at V came to 3 bases and at J to 7 bases, leaving 8 bases not matched to a gene. Germline V gene lookup returns CDR1 DFQATT and CDR2 SNEGSKA (reference sequence). The sequenced CDR3 bases are TGCAGTGCTAGTTCGGGGGGGGCAGTTAATGAG. It encodes CSASSGGAVNE. The whole CDR3 protein is CSASSGGAVNEQFF.

This clone was seen ten or more times. The CDR3 extends 3 residues past the end of the read, so its final part is completed from the germline J gene. The chain has TRBV19 and TRBJ1-2; TRBD1 aligns across 7 bases. Trimming took 4 bases from V and 7 from J; bases not matched to a gene: 3. Germline V gene sequence: CDR1 LNHDA, CDR2 SQIVND (reference sequence). The CDR3 covers 12 residues. The CDR3 protein is CASSTTGLGYTF. The sequenced CDR3 bases are TGTGCCAGTAGTACGACAGGGCTTGGC.

This clone was observed at least ten times. The sequence runs out 3 residues before the end of the CDR3; the remainder is reconstructed from the germline J gene. The chain has TRBV7-6 and TRBJ2-1; D possibly corresponds to TRBD2 (5 bases). Deletions cut 2 bases from V and 3 bases from J, with 8 bases between. Germline CDR1 reads SGHVS; CDR2 reads FNYEAQ. This CDR3 region has 14 residues. The CDR3: CASSLPGYYNEQFF. The CDR3 DNA, read in part, is TGTGCCAGCAGCTTACCGGGGTACTACAATGAG.